This entry features one T cell receptor (beta chain) sequence. The antigen it recognizes is unknown. Within one base of it there is no much larger clone, and no base qualities were kept. To prepare the library, the immunoSEQ multiplex PCR assay was applied. The source is immuneACCESS, and TCRdb retained only in-frame sequences with V and J called. Part of the clones is not carried over; for the studies checked, unresolved V genes explain less than half of this, and the remainder is unexplained. The sample data list roughly 710,000 clones, and 80% to 90% of these were observed just once. About 0.0098% of the sample is taken by the ten largest. This specimen comes from a study of shared T cell receptors in the human thymus (dated by TCRdb to the early 2020s). Regarding the complete study: The study examined how self-reactive, shared T-cell receptor alpha chains are generated in the human thymus.

Relative to germline, V is 1 base shorter and J is 5 bases shorter, with 6 bases between their ends. The CDR3 runs 14 amino acids, cysteine and phenylalanine included. Only the CDR3 portion is preserved as DNA: 42 bases, with reading frame beginning at the first base. As encoded in the germline V gene (reference sequence), CDR1 is LNHNV while CDR2 is YYDKDF. The same sample was also used in a study of human thymus T cells. Drawing on the second study: The donors were immunologically healthy infants in Finland who had open corrective cardiac surgery for congenital heart defects. The thymus tissue came from surgical resects taken out during corrective cardiac surgery. Usage of V and J gene segments appeared to be biased in both the thymic and the peripheral blood repertoires. The related research found that thymic TCR repertoires overlapped highly between unrelated individuals. TCR alpha and beta repertoires from fewer than ten infant thymus samples and four related peripheral blood samples were characterized in the study. Donor ages ranged from roughly 6 to 250 days, and the cohort comprised about six male and a couple of female infants. Thymocytes were freed from the tissue by mechanical means and kept at -70 degrees C as pellets of roughly 9-33 million cells. A QIAsymphony instrument was used to extract genomic DNA from the frozen cell pellets. The immunoSEQ multiplex PCR assay was used to amplify the TCRB and TCRAD loci from a standardized quantity of quality-controlled genomic DNA. The V(D)J region was spanned by amplicons of a length sufficient to cover the CDR3 and to identify V and J genes. The amplicons were sequenced on an Illumina platform via the commercial immunoSEQ service. Corrections for primer bias and sequencing errors followed previously described methods, while TCRAD and TCRB definitions were based on the IMGT database. Analysis of the repertoires was done with immunoSEQ Analyzer 3.0 and VDJTools and included basic statistics, V/J segment usage, diversity estimates, rarefaction and pairwise overlap. Diversity was estimated using the Chao1, ChaoE, Efron-Thisted, Shannon and inverse Simpson indices, and was also estimated on datasets down-sampled to the size of the smallest sample. Repertoire overlap used strict matching of CDR3 nucleotide sequence, V gene and J gene, with Jaccard-based multidimensional scaling clustering. Thymus samples yielded on average roughly 800,000 unique TCRB clonotypes, compared with 75,000 to 100,000 from blood samples.

Sequencing was done on a sample of thymocytes. This TCR came from a girl less than two years old with a congenital heart defect. Donor details come from another sample of the same person, matched by shared clones. This chain is built from TRBV15 and TRBJ1-6; no D segment can be confidently identified. The DNA sequence follows: TGTGCCACCAGCAGAGCGGGGAATAATTCACCCCTCCACTTT. This codes for CATSRAGNNSPLHF.